This T cell receptor (beta chain) was identified during a study of human T cells and chemical hapten exposure. TCRdb reprocessed the RACE reads with MiXCR, giving one entry per CDR3 protein. Here the sample spans around 110,000 distinct CDR3 sequences, 9.5% to 13% being singletons. This CDR3 is 15 amino acids long. Trimming took off 0 bases at V and 7 bases at J, with 13 bases between the two ends. Germline CDR1 SGHRS, CDR2 YFSETQ. This clonotype was counted between two and nine times. The time point is: patch test 1, 2 weeks after DPC sensitization. Treatment given: therapeutic diphenylcyclopropenone sensitization with weekly scalp DPC. Each patch test followed a blood draw. Those who donated were patients with alopecia, 18 to 70 years of age, and suitable for DPC.

The chain employs TRBV5-1 and TRBJ1-4, with D possibly TRBD1 on 5 matching bases. The TCR was taken from a woman aged 50 to 60 with alopecia areata. Some clones in this sample may be carry-over from other donors' samples. This material consisted of whole blood, taken in connection with sensitization to the hapten diphenylcyclopropenone (DPC). This CDR3 reads CASSLGTQAGEKLFF. The DNA of the CDR3 is TGCGCCAGCAGCTTGGGTACACAGGCGGGTGAAAAACTGTTTTTT.